A single sample is the source of the 8 T cell receptor beta chains below, sequenced in a study of T cells in Graves' hyperthyroidism and ophthalmopathy. The source material, RNA transcripts, was used to amplify TCR beta CDR3 regions. When the TCR CDR3 underwent first-round RT-PCR, the HTBI primer set was used. TCRdb re-derived calls from the multiplex PCR reads in MiXCR, one entry per CDR3 protein. Of around 760,000 distinct CDR3 sequences in the sample, 30% to 40% are singletons; the top ten hold 30% to 40%. Specimen: blood. These receptors came from a woman in her thirties or forties with Graves' hyperthyroidism.

The genes are TRBV29-1 and TRBJ1-3; D uncertain. This CDR3 contains 10 residues. The germline V gene has CDR1 SQVTM and CDR2 ANQGSEA. With 6 bases removed from V and 4 bases from J, the gap between germline ends came to 4 bases. The CDR3 loop is CSVNGNTIYF. For the CDR3, the DNA is TGCAGCGTCAACGGAAACACCATATATTTT. Full variable domain (outside the CDR3, taken from reference TRBV29-1 and TRBJ1-3): SAVISQKPSRDICQRGTSLTIQCQVDSQVTMMFWYRQQPGQSLTLIATANQGSEATYESGFVIDKFPISRPNLTFSTLTVSNMSPEDSSIYLCSVNGNTIYFGEGSWLTVV.

This clonotype occurred many times. The rearrangement links TRBV7-2 to TRBJ1-5; TRBD1 might be the D (5 bases). This CDR3 comprises 16 residues. Germline lookup yields CDR1 SGHTA and CDR2 FQGNSA. V was pared by 2 bases and J by 1 base, with 12 bases between. The CDR3 sequence: CASSLSGGRSNQPQHF. CDR3 DNA sequence: TGTGCCAGCAGCTTAAGTGGGGGAAGGAGCAATCAGCCCCAGCATTTT.

This clonotype was recorded many times. V and J are TRBV12-3 or TRBV12-4 and TRBJ1-2, with a possible D match to TRBD1 (5 bases). This CDR3 has 14 residues. V lost 5 bases and J lost 4, with 14 bases in between. CDR3 protein: CASSPGSTLYGYTF. In nucleotides, the CDR3 is TGTGCCAGCAGTCCAGGGAGTACGCTCTATGGCTACACCTTC.

The gene calls are TRBV12-3 or TRBV12-4 and TRBJ2-5, with 10 nucleotides matching TRBD2. V lost 0 bases and J lost 5; bases outside the gene matches: 9. The CDR3 spans 17 residues. The CDR3 reads CASSLAGLAGADETQYF. CDR3 nucleotides: TGTGCCAGCAGTTTAGCTGGCCTAGCGGGAGCTGACGAGACCCAGTACTTC.

This clonotype turned up a few times. The chain is built from TRBV6-5 and TRBJ1-2, with TRBD1 matching 7 bases. The CDR3 consists of 16 residues. V was clipped by 8 bases and J by 10 bases; unmatched bases: 22. Germline assignment: CDR1 MNHEY and CDR2 SVGAGI. CDR3 residues: CASHLTGLGRTSDYTF. CDR3 nucleotide sequence: TGTGCCAGCCACCTGACAGGGTTAGGCCGTACATCAGACTACACCTTC.

This clonotype was counted ten times or more. The chain joins TRBV7-2 to TRBJ1-5; no reliable D call. V lost 4 bases and J 3 bases, leaving 13 bases between the germline ends. CDR1 and CDR2 (germline): SGHTA, FQGNSA. The CDR3 loop spans 15 amino acids. As DNA, the CDR3 is TGTGCCAGCAGCTCCGCACCGGGAACCAATCAGCCCCAGCATTTT. Translated: CASSSAPGTNQPQHF.

This clonotype was seen repeatedly, ten times or more. The chain carries TRBV7-2 and TRBJ1-4; no clear D gene. The V end lost 1 base, the J end lost 8 bases, and 11 bases lay between the germline ends. This CDR3 region has 14 residues. Germline assignment: CDR1 SGHTA and CDR2 FQGNSA. The CDR3 sequence: CASSLVVGSEKLFF. CDR3 coding DNA: TGTGCCAGCAGCTTAGTCGTAGGATCGGAAAAACTGTTTTTT.

This clonotype was recorded many times. The rearrangement joins TRBV9 to TRBJ2-5, with 7 bases that match TRBD1. Germline CDR1 reads SGDLS; CDR2 reads YYNGEE. V trimming: 3 bases; J trimming: 2 bases; junction bases outside the gene matches: 10. This CDR3 has 16 amino acids. CDR3 coding DNA: TGTGCCAGCAGCGCTCGCGACAGGGTGATACAAGAGACCCAGTACTTC. This gives the protein CASSARDRVIQETQYF.